A single sample gave rise to the 5 T cell receptor beta chains below, sequenced in a study of blood T cell repertoires in COVID-19. Repertoires were generated with immunoSEQ multiplex PCR, while TCRdb's copy carries only in-frame clones and drops some. Seen here are 180,000 or so clones, 75% to 90% observed once, and the top ten hold roughly 7.7%. Sequences were obtained from peripheral blood. All receptors come from a woman aged 55-69 years with acute or convalescent COVID-19.

This clone was seen only once. V is TRBV18 and J is TRBJ1-2, with TRBD1 matching 8 bases. V lost 4 bases and J lost 4; bases outside the gene matches: 14. Germline lookup yields CDR1 KGHSH and CDR2 LQKENI. The CDR3 loop spans 17 amino acids. The CDR3 here is CASSQGQGRLTSYGYTF. The CDR3 coding sequence is TGTGCCAGCTCACAAGGACAGGGTCGACTTACTAGCTATGGCTACACCTTC.

The chain couples TRBV24-1 to TRBJ2-5; 9 bases are shared with TRBD1. V shed 4 bases and J 4 bases; nucleotides not matched to a gene: 3. The CDR3 consists of 14 residues. The germline V gene has CDR1 KGHDR and CDR2 SFDVKD. CDR3 nucleotides: TGTGCCACCAGTGACACAGGGGGCGGAGAGACCCAGTACTTC. Encoded protein: CATSDTGGGETQYF.

The chain employs TRBV28 and TRBJ2-1; possibly TRBD2 for D (6 bases). The CDR3 contains 15 residues. The germline CDR1 and CDR2 sequences are MDHEN and SYDVKM. V was shortened by 1 base and J by 4 bases, with 11 bases between the two germline ends. CDR3 in amino acids: CASSLSGLTYNEQFF. The CDR3 DNA reads as TGTGCCAGCAGTTTATCCGGACTAACGTACAATGAGCAGTTCTTC.

This CDR3 is CASSTGFTEAFF. CDR3 DNA: TGTGCCAGCAGCACAGGTTTTACTGAAGCTTTCTTT. The chain has TRBV5-4 and TRBJ1-1; weak D call: TRBD1 (5 bases). Germline V gene lookup returns CDR1 SGHNT and CDR2 YYREEE (reference sequence). The CDR3 extends over 12 amino acids. The germline V and J ends were trimmed by 4 bases and 5 bases, with 9 bases remaining between them.

The CDR3 DNA reads as TGTGCCAGCAGCCTTAATAATTCACCCCTCCACTTT. Translation gives CASSLNNSPLHF. The rearrangement links TRBV27 to TRBJ1-6; D is ambiguous. CDR3 length: 12 residues. The germline V gene has CDR1 MNHEY and CDR2 SMNVEV (reference sequence). Trimming took 6 bases from V and 5 from J, leaving 5 bases between them.